The clone carrying this T cell receptor (beta chain) has a handful of counts. Its antigen is currently unknown. From the 5' RACE reads, TCRdb called clonotypes with MiXCR, one entry per CDR3 protein. The sample carries tens of thousands of distinct CDR3 sequences, roughly 13% recorded once. Trimming took 1 base from V and 8 from J, leaving 14 bases between them. This CDR3 contains 13 residues. The germline gives CDR1 SQVTM, CDR2 ANQGSEA. This sample stems from a study of T-cell memory formation after mild COVID-19. Broader study findings: In second-wave clones peaking day 37, SARS-CoV-2 specificity remained unconfirmed.

The clonotype comes from an adult woman who had mild COVID-19 (a few samples of this study predate the infection). Cell type and time point are not known. V and J are TRBV29-1 and TRBJ1-2; D is unresolved. Sample: PBMCs or a T cell subset sorted from them (not recorded which). The CDR3 DNA follows: TGCAGCGTTGAAGGTCCCTTCGGGGTCGGCTACACCTTC. The encoded protein is CSVEGPFGVGYTF.